Reported below is one T cell receptor beta chain. TCRdb fed the RT-PCR reads into MiXCR, producing one record per CDR3 protein. The sample carries approximately 31,000 distinct CDR3 sequences, around 33% recorded once. This sample was included in a study of patients and donors after allogeneic stem cell transplantation. CDR3 length: 13 residues. Germline V gives CDR1 MNHEY, CDR2 SVGEGT. Between the trimmed V and J ends, which lost 7 bases and 0 bases, there was a span of 10 bases. V is TRBV6-2 or TRBV6-3 and J is TRBJ2-7; no clear D. The TCR sequence derives from a human donor who was either an allogeneic HSCT recipient or a stem cell or donor lymphocyte infusion donor (not recorded which). It is not recorded whose cells these are; they may come from a transplant donor. Sequencing was carried out using blood, either unsorted or a sorted T cell fraction (not recorded which). Here the CDR3 DNA reads TGTGCCAGCACCCAGACAAGCTCCTACGAGCAGTACTTC. As protein: CASTQTSSYEQYF.